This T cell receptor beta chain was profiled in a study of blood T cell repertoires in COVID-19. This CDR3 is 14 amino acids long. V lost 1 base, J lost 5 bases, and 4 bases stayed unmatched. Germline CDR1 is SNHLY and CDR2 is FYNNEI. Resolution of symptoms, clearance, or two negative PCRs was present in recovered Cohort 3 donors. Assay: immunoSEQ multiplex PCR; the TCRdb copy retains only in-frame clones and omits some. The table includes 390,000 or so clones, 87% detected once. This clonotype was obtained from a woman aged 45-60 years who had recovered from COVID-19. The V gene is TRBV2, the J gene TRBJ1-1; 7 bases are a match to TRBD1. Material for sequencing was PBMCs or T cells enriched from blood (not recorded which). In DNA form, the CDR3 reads TGTGCCAGCAGTGAAGAAAGGGGGCTTACTGAAGCTTTCTTT. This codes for CASSEERGLTEAFF. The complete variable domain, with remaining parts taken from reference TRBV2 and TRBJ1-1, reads EPEVTQTPSHQVTQMGQEVILRCVPISNHLYFYWYRQILGQKVEFLVSFYNNEISEKSEIFDDQFSVERPDGSNFTLKIRSTKLEDSAMYFCASSEERGLTEAFFGQGTRLTVV.